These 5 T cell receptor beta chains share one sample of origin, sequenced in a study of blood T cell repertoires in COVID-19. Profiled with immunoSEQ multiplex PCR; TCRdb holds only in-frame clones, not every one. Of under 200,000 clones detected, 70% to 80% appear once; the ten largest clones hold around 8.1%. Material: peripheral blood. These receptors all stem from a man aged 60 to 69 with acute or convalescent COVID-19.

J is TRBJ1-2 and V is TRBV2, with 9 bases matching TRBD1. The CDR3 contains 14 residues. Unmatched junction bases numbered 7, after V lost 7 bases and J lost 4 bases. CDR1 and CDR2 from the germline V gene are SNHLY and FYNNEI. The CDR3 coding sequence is TGTGCCAGCACCACAGGGGGCACCGGCTATGGCTACACCTTC. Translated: CASTTGGTGYGYTF.

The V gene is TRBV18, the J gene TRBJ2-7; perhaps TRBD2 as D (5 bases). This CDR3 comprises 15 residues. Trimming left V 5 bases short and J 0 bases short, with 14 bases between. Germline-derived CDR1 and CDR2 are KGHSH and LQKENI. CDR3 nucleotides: TGTGCCAGCTCATCAGAGAGCGGAAGCTCCTACGAGCAGTACTTC. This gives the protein CASSSESGSSYEQYF.

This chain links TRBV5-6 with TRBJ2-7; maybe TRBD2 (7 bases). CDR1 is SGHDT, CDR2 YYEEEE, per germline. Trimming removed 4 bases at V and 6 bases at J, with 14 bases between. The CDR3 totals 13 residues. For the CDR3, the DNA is TGTGCCAGCAGCAGGGGGGGACACCCCGAGCAGTACTTC. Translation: CASSRGGHPEQYF.

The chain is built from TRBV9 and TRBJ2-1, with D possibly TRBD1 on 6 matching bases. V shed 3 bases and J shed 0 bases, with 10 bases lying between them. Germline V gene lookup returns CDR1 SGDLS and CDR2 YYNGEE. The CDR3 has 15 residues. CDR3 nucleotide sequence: TGTGCCAGCAGCGCCACAGGGTTCTCCTACAATGAGCAGTTCTTC. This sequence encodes CASSATGFSYNEQFF. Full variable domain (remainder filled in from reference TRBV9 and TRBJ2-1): DSGVTQTPKHLITATGQRVTLRCSPRSGDLSVYWYQQSLDQGLQFLIQYYNGEERAKGNILERFSAQQFPDLHSELNLSSLELGDSALYFCASSATGFSYNEQFFGPGTRLTVL.

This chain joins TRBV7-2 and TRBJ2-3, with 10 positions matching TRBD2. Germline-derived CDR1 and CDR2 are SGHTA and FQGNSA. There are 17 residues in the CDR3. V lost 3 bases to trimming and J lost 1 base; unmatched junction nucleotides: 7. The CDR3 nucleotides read TGTGCCAGCAGCTTGAACCCCCTAGCGGGGGGCACAGATACGCAGTATTTT. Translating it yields CASSLNPLAGGTDTQYF.